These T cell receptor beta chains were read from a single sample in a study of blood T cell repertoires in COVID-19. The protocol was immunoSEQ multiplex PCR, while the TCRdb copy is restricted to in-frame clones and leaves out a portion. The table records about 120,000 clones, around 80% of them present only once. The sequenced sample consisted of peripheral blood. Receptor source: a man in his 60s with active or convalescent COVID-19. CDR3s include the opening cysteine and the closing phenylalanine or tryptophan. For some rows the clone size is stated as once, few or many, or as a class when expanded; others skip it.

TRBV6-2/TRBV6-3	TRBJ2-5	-	CASSYIRGKTETQYF
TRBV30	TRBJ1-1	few	CAWRRAGRNTEAFF
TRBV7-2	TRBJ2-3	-	CASSPGTGYSDTQYF
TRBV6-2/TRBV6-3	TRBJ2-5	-	CASSLLREKETQYF
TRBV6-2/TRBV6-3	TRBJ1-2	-	CASSYSSRQGGTF
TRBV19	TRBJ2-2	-	CASSRGRDSANTGELFF
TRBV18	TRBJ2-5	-	CASSPNGQGGSETQYF
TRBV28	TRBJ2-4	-	CASSVTSGQAKNIQYF
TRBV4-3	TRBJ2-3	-	CASSQDPGTGADTQYF
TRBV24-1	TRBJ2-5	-	CATSALTSGQETQYF
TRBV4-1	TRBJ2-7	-	CASSPTGQRTTYEQYF
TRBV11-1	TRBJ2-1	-	CASSLGEGGEQFF
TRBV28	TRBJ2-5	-	CASRNGVVETQYF
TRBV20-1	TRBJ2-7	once	CSARERGEQYF
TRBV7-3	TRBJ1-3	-	CASSENRENTIYF
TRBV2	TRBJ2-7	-	CASNLGPSWEQYF